This TCR beta chain was sequenced for a study of breast tumors, draining lymph nodes, adjacent tissues. In this sample, this clonotype turned up many times. As yet, its antigen is unknown. General study points: Tumor repertoires ranked between lymph nodes and nontumor tissue in diversity, with V and J gene preferences. Luminal-like breast cancer showed significantly greater tumor-nontumor repertoire similarity than basal-like breast cancer did.

Axillary draining lymph nodes of breast cancer patients supplied the node samples. V lost 2 bases to trimming and J lost 8 bases, with 28 bases between them. From germline, CDR1 is SGDLS and CDR2 YYNGEE. The CDR3 is 18 residues long. TCRdb processed the multiplex PCR reads anew with MiXCR; each CDR3 protein has one entry. In the table there are approximately 90,000 distinct CDR3 sequences, roughly 30% of which are singletons. The receptor's source is a female donor with breast cancer. Some clones in this sample may be carry-over from other donors' samples. The V and J genes are TRBV9 and TRBJ1-2, with D possibly TRBD1 on 6 matching bases. Sequenced input: axillary lymph node tissue. The CDR3: CASSVAPDVRGPEGGYTF. For the CDR3, the DNA is TGTGCCAGCAGCGTCGCCCCGGACGTACGGGGGCCCGAGGGCGGCTACACCTTC.